These T cell receptor beta chains were read from a single sample in a study of shared clonotypes between healthy human individuals. Data came from immunoSEQ multiplex PCR; TCRdb stores just in-frame clones and leaves some out. The sample records millions of clones, approximately 92% being singletons. Sequencing was done on a sample of naive CD4+ T cells sorted from blood. The receptors were sampled from a man aged 18 to 30 in good health. The CDR3 runs from the conserved cysteine through the conserved F or W. The D gene is left open where the match is weak. Size values are once, few and many counts, or a class for expanded clones, and some rows have none.

cdr3_length: 16
clone_size: NA
d_call: NA
v_call: TRBV10-3
j_call: TRBJ2-1
cdr3_nt: TGTGCCATCAGTGAGGGATCGGTAGGTTGGCGCAATGAGCAGTTCTTC
cdr3_aa: CAISEGSVGWRNEQFF

cdr3_length: 16
clone_size: NA
d_call: NA
v_call: TRBV9
j_call: TRBJ2-2
cdr3_nt: TGTGCCAGCAGCGTAGGGGCAGACTCTAACACCGGGGAGCTGTTTTTT
cdr3_aa: CASSVGADSNTGELFF

cdr3_length: 15
clone_size: once
d_call: NA
v_call: TRBV7-3
j_call: TRBJ2-6
cdr3_nt: TGTGCCAGCAGCTTCGGGGTCTCTGGGGCCAACGTCCTGACTTTC
cdr3_aa: CASSFGVSGANVLTF

cdr3_length: 15
clone_size: NA
d_call: NA
v_call: TRBV2
j_call: TRBJ2-2
cdr3_nt: TGTGCCAGCAGTGAAGCCGGTCCATTCACCGGGGAGCTGTTTTTT
cdr3_aa: CASSEAGPFTGELFF

cdr3_length: 16
clone_size: NA
d_call: TRBD1
v_call: TRBV5-1
j_call: TRBJ2-1
cdr3_nt: TGCGCCAGCAGCCCAAATGTAGACAGGGTCTCCAATGAGCAGTTCTTC
cdr3_aa: CASSPNVDRVSNEQFF

cdr3_length: 14
clone_size: NA
d_call: NA
v_call: TRBV30
j_call: TRBJ1-4
cdr3_nt: TGTGCCTGGAGTGCATTGAGCAAGGGTGAAAAACTGTTTTTT
cdr3_aa: CAWSALSKGEKLFF

cdr3_length: 14
clone_size: NA
d_call: NA
v_call: TRBV18
j_call: TRBJ1-6
cdr3_nt: TGTGCCAGCTCGCAGGGATCCCATAATTCACCCCTCCACTTT
cdr3_aa: CASSQGSHNSPLHF

cdr3_length: 13
clone_size: NA
d_call: NA
v_call: TRBV6-1
j_call: TRBJ1-2
cdr3_nt: TGTGCCAGCAGTGAACAACAGCCTTATGGCTACACCTTC
cdr3_aa: CASSEQQPYGYTF

cdr3_length: 14
clone_size: NA
d_call: NA
v_call: TRBV19
j_call: TRBJ1-2
cdr3_nt: TGTGCCAGTAGTCACGACACTGCCAACTATGGCTACACCTTC
cdr3_aa: CASSHDTANYGYTF

cdr3_length: 16
clone_size: NA
d_call: TRBD2
v_call: TRBV7-2
j_call: TRBJ2-5
cdr3_nt: TGTGCCAGCAGCTTAGATAGCGGGAGTCCGGTTGAGACCCAGTACTTC
cdr3_aa: CASSLDSGSPVETQYF

cdr3_length: 14
clone_size: NA
d_call: NA
v_call: TRBV2
j_call: TRBJ1-1
cdr3_nt: TGTGCCAGCAGTGTAACAGGGTCGAACACTGAAGCTTTCTTT
cdr3_aa: CASSVTGSNTEAFF

cdr3_length: 17
clone_size: NA
d_call: TRBD1
v_call: TRBV9
j_call: TRBJ1-2
cdr3_nt: TGTGCCAGCAGCGCCCCAGGACAGGGGGGCGCAAATCATGGCTACACCTTC
cdr3_aa: CASSAPGQGGANHGYTF

cdr3_length: 13
clone_size: few
d_call: NA
v_call: TRBV6-1
j_call: TRBJ1-1
cdr3_nt: TGTGCCTGTCGAGCCCGCCTGAACACTGAAGCTTTCTTT
cdr3_aa: CACRARLNTEAFF

cdr3_length: 13
clone_size: NA
d_call: NA
v_call: TRBV28
j_call: TRBJ1-4
cdr3_nt: TGTGCCTCGAGAGATGCAACTAATGAAAAACTGTTTTTT
cdr3_aa: CASRDATNEKLFF

cdr3_length: 12
clone_size: NA
d_call: NA
v_call: TRBV29-1
j_call: TRBJ1-1
cdr3_nt: TGCAGCGTGAAGGGGCAGGTCACTGAAGCTTTCTTT
cdr3_aa: CSVKGQVTEAFF